These T cell receptor beta chains were read from a single sample in a study of CD4 T cells in relation to SARS-CoV-2 and coronaviruses. Libraries were prepared by immunoSEQ multiplex PCR; TCRdb keeps only in-frame clonotypes and omits some of them. This table has about 59,000 clones, 70% to 90% appearing once. Sequencing was done on a sample of memory CD4+ T cells from PBMCs. Receptors originate from a human donor in good health. CDR3s include the opening cysteine and the closing phenylalanine or tryptophan. D genes are given only for firm matches. Clone size is not always given. Where it is, it says once, few, many or a class for expanded clones.

clone size,J gene,D gene,V gene,CDR3 protein,CDR3 DNA
.,TRBJ2-3,TRBD2,TRBV3-1/TRBV3-2,CASSNLAGGVTDTQYF,TGTGCCAGCAGCAACCTAGCGGGAGGGGTCACAGATACGCAGTATTTT
.,TRBJ2-1,.,TRBV5-1,CASSSGGLSSYNEQFF,TGCGCCAGCAGCTCGGGCGGGCTTAGCTCCTACAATGAGCAGTTCTTC
.,TRBJ1-4,TRBD1,TRBV30,CAWSWTGLTKKLFF,TGTGCCTGGAGTTGGACAGGGCTAACGAAAAAACTGTTTTTT
.,TRBJ2-3,.,TRBV28,CASRRTSTDTQYF,TGTGCCAGCAGGCGGACGAGCACAGATACGCAGTATTTT
.,TRBJ2-7,TRBD2,TRBV3-1/TRBV3-2,CASSLGSSGRAVEQYF,TGTGCCAGCAGCCTAGGGAGTAGCGGGAGGGCCGTCGAGCAGTACTTC
.,TRBJ2-1,TRBD1,TRBV6-5,CASSYLGQAGNEQFF,TGTGCCAGCAGTTACTTGGGACAGGCTGGCAATGAGCAGTTCTTC
.,TRBJ1-3,TRBD1,TRBV6-5,CASTMGQGSGNTIYF,TGTGCCAGCACTATGGGACAGGGCTCTGGAAACACCATATATTTT
few,TRBJ2-1,.,TRBV9,CASSIGGTRTEQFF,TGTGCCAGCAGCATTGGTGGTACTAGGACTGAGCAGTTCTTC
.,TRBJ2-3,TRBD2,TRBV12-5,CASGSGDGGNTQYF,TGTGCTAGTGGTAGCGGGGACGGGGGAAATACGCAGTATTTT
.,TRBJ2-3,.,TRBV7-9,CASSLTGQDTQYF,TGTGCCAGCAGCTTAACGGGGCAAGATACGCAGTATTTT
.,TRBJ1-1,.,TRBV21-1,CASSKMGVEGAASTEAFF,TGTGCCAGCAGCAAAATGGGGGTTGAGGGGGCGGCTAGCACTGAAGCTTTCTTT
.,TRBJ2-7,TRBD1,TRBV30,CAWSKDRVDEQYF,TGTGCCTGGAGTAAAGACAGGGTGGACGAGCAGTACTTC
.,TRBJ1-2,TRBD1,TRBV19,CASSTRGQGDYYGYTF,TGTGCCAGTAGTACTAGGGGACAGGGGGATTACTATGGCTACACCTTC
.,TRBJ2-3,.,TRBV6-5,CASRAGRTDTQYF,TGTGCCAGTCGCGCGGGAAGGACAGATACGCAGTATTTT
.,TRBJ2-7,TRBD1,TRBV6-5,CASSPGQGNYEQYF,TGTGCCAGCAGTCCCGGACAGGGTAACTACGAGCAGTACTTC
.,TRBJ2-7,.,TRBV7-2,CASSPRAPDSAEQYF,TGTGCCAGCAGCCCCCGGGCCCCCGATAGCGCCGAGCAGTACTTC
.,TRBJ1-5,.,TRBV18,CASSPRGQVYQPQHF,TGTGCCAGCTCACCACGTGGGCAGGTCTATCAGCCCCAGCATTTT
few,TRBJ2-7,.,TRBV7-9,CAVERGYEQYF,TGTGCCGTCGAGAGGGGCTACGAGCAGTACTTC
.,TRBJ2-3,.,TRBV5-1,CASSAGREGTDTQYF,TGCGCCAGCAGCGCGGGACGGGAAGGCACAGATACGCAGTATTTT
few,TRBJ1-2,.,TRBV7-9,CASSLGGHLYGYTF,TGTGCCAGCAGCTTAGGCGGACATCTTTATGGCTACACCTTC
.,TRBJ1-1,.,TRBV5-4,CASSLGGQMWAFF,TGTGCCAGCAGCTTGGGGGGCCAAATGTGGGCTTTCTTT
few,TRBJ1-1,.,TRBV2,CASSSQGQVGSEAFF,TGTGCCAGCAGCTCCCAAGGGCAGGTTGGGAGTGAAGCTTTCTTT
.,TRBJ2-1,.,TRBV20-1,CSASPRSSTGEQFF,TGCAGTGCTAGTCCGAGATCAAGTACGGGTGAGCAGTTCTTC
.,TRBJ1-5,.,TRBV6-6,CASSLPGTWNQPQHF,TGTGCCAGCAGCCTACCTGGGACATGGAATCAGCCCCAGCATTTT
.,TRBJ2-3,.,TRBV24-1,CATSDLWGDTQYF,TGTGCCACCAGTGATTTATGGGGGGATACGCAGTATTTT
.,TRBJ2-3,.,TRBV3-1/TRBV3-2,CASSQFGDTQYF,TGTGCCAGCAGCCAATTCGGGGATACGCAGTATTTT
.,TRBJ2-1,TRBD2,TRBV6-2/TRBV6-3,CASSPMAGGINNEQFF,TGTGCCAGCAGTCCAATGGCGGGAGGGATCAACAATGAGCAGTTCTTC
.,TRBJ2-6,.,TRBV19,CASRLQGGSGANVLTF,TGTGCCAGTAGGCTACAGGGAGGTTCTGGGGCCAACGTCCTGACTTTC
.,TRBJ1-1,TRBD1,TRBV9,CASSPGQDIGTEAFF,TGTGCCAGCAGCCCAGGACAGGATATCGGCACTGAAGCTTTCTTT
.,TRBJ2-4,.,TRBV7-8,CASSSTGAKNIQYF,TGTGCCAGCAGCTCGACAGGAGCCAAAAACATTCAGTACTTC
once,TRBJ2-5,.,TRBV24-1,CATSDNGHYQETQYF,TGTGCCACCAGTGATAACGGACATTACCAAGAGACCCAGTACTTC
.,TRBJ2-3,.,TRBV7-3,CASSLKLPKGADTQYF,TGTGCCAGCAGCTTAAAACTACCTAAGGGCGCAGATACGCAGTATTTT
.,TRBJ1-1,.,TRBV24-1,CATSEAGEAFF,TGTGCCACCAGTGAGGCTGGGGAAGCTTTCTTT
.,TRBJ2-3,.,TRBV7-3,CASSQQGGQSTDTQYF,TGTGCCAGCAGCCAACAGGGCGGTCAAAGCACAGATACGCAGTATTTT
.,TRBJ1-4,TRBD1,TRBV2,CASSYQGATNEKLFF,TGTGCCAGCAGTTACCAGGGGGCAACTAATGAAAAACTGTTTTTT
.,TRBJ2-7,TRBD1,TRBV25-1,CASRSDRAHEQYF,TGTGCCAGCAGATCGGACAGGGCCCACGAGCAGTACTTC
.,TRBJ2-1,.,TRBV9,CASSVANNEQFF,TGTGCCAGCAGCGTAGCCAACAATGAGCAGTTCTTC
.,TRBJ2-7,TRBD1,TRBV7-2,CASSPYRGRVYF,TGTGCCAGCAGCCCCTACAGGGGCCGGGTGTACTTC
.,TRBJ2-7,.,TRBV6-5,CASKRTDTYEQYF,TGTGCCAGCAAAAGGACAGATACCTACGAGCAGTACTTC
once,TRBJ2-1,TRBD2,TRBV5-1,CASSLSPSGSYNEQFF,TGCGCCAGCAGCTTGTCGCCTAGCGGCTCCTACAATGAGCAGTTCTTC
.,TRBJ1-5,.,TRBV19,CASSQTVGNQPQHF,TGTGCCAGTAGTCAGACAGTGGGCAATCAGCCCCAGCATTTT
.,TRBJ1-3,.,TRBV19,CASRIPGQGNTIYF,TGTGCCAGTAGAATACCGGGACAAGGAAACACCATATATTTT
.,TRBJ2-3,.,TRBV30,CAWMKGGDTQYF,TGTGCCTGGATGAAGGGAGGAGATACGCAGTATTTT
.,TRBJ2-1,.,TRBV7-2,CASSLESQGGEQFF,TGTGCCAGCAGCTTAGAGTCCCAGGGGGGTGAGCAGTTCTTC
.,TRBJ1-2,.,TRBV6-5,CASSYSNWVTYGYTF,TGTGCCAGCAGTTACTCGAATTGGGTCACCTATGGCTACACCTTC
once,TRBJ2-1,TRBD2,TRBV19,CASSPIAGESNEQFF,TGTGCCAGTAGTCCAATAGCGGGAGAATCGAATGAGCAGTTCTTC
.,TRBJ1-4,.,TRBV28,CASSKTTNEKLFF,TGTGCCAGCAGCAAAACAACTAATGAAAAACTGTTTTTT
.,TRBJ2-2,TRBD2,TRBV27,CASRTSGRVNTGELFF,TGTGCCAGCAGGACTAGCGGGAGGGTGAACACCGGGGAGCTGTTTTTT
.,TRBJ1-3,TRBD1,TRBV9,CASSVWDSDSGNTIYF,TGTGCCAGCAGCGTATGGGACAGCGACTCTGGAAACACCATATATTTT